The clone carrying this T cell receptor beta chain was detected only a few times. What it recognizes is unknown. RNA transcripts gave rise to amplified TCR beta CDR3 regions. First-round RT-PCR of the TCR CDR3 relied on the HTBI primer set. TCRdb itself ran the multiplex PCR reads through MiXCR, one entry per CDR3 protein. The sample lists about 560,000 distinct CDR3 sequences, 16% seen once, with 15% to 20% in the top ten. The entry originates in a study of T cells in Graves' hyperthyroidism and ophthalmopathy. Overall study results and limits: Ophthalmopathy onset followed model prediction by a median about seven months. The authors' 13 V-J model separated ophthalmopathy from stable hyperthyroidism.

No ophthalmopathy progression within 18 months constituted stable Graves' hyperthyroidism. The diagnoses drew upon clinical symptoms, serum thyroxine and TRAb, thyroid ultrasound and orbital computed tomography. Germline V gene lookup returns CDR1 GTSNPN and CDR2 SVGIG (reference sequence). The CDR3 loop spans 13 amino acids. This TCR derives from a woman aged 18-30 years with Graves' hyperthyroidism. The sequencing sample was made of blood. The gene calls are TRBV30 and TRBJ2-3, with unresolved D. CDR3 sequence (DNA): TGTGGAATTGCTAGAATCTCCACAGATACGCAGTATTTT. It codes for CGIARISTDTQYF.